The clone carrying this TCR beta chain was found many times. Its antigen is unidentified. Reverse transcription used around 500 ng RNA and constant-region primers for alpha and beta. Alpha and beta chain libraries were made separately by chain-specific third strand synthesis with multiplexing indices. MiXCR was run by TCRdb on the 5' RACE reads, yielding one entry per CDR3 protein. Of some 13,000 distinct CDR3 sequences detected, about 10% appear once; the ten largest clones hold approximately 6.6%. The data are from a study of HIV-infected patients and healthy controls. Study observations and caveats: Slight age and sex differences between study cohorts did not explain the diversity differences. HIV+ repertoires were severely depleted of MAIT alpha-chain CDR3s, unlike healthy controls. Compared with controls, mean Gini indices were significantly raised in HIV-infected repertoires, possibly indicating oligoclonality.

Trimming pared 3 bases from V and 5 bases from J, leaving 16 bases between. CDR3 length: 14 residues. Germline V lookup: CDR1 DFQATT, CDR2 SNEGSKA (reference sequence). The repertoire came from unfractionated whole blood and reflected all unsorted peripheral T cells. The TCR sequence derives from an adult in good health. The genes are TRBV20-1 and TRBJ2-5; D is perhaps TRBD2 (5 bases). Sequences were obtained from blood. CDR3 coding DNA: TGCAGTGCTAGCCTCTCTACTAGGTTGGAGACCCAGTACTTC. Its protein is CSASLSTRLETQYF.